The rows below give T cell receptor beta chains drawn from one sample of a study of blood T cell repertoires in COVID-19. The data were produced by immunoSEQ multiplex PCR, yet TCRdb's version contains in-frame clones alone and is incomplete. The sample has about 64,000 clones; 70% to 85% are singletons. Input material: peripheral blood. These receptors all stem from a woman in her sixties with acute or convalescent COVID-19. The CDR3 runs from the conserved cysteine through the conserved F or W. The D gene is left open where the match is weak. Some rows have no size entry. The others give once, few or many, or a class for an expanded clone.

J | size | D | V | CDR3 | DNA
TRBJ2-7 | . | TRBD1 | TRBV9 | CASSVGAGGDEQYF | TGTGCCAGCAGCGTAGGGGCAGGGGGCGACGAGCAGTACTTC
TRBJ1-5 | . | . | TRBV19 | CASSIEISPHPNQPQHF | TGTGCCAGTAGTATTGAAATCTCGCCACACCCAAATCAGCCCCAGCATTTT
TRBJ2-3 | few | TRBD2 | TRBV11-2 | CASSLEASGAREQYF | TGTGCCAGCAGCTTAGAGGCTAGCGGGGCTCGAGAGCAGTATTTT
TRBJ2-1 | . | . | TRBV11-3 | CASSYRSTTGHEQFF | TGTGCCAGCAGCTACAGAAGTACCACTGGCCATGAGCAGTTCTTC
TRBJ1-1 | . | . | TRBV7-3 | CASSLDRLNTEAFF | TGTGCCAGCAGCTTAGACAGATTGAACACTGAAGCTTTCTTT
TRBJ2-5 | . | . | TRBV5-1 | CASSSVEYQETQYF | TGCGCCAGCAGCTCGGTGGAGTACCAAGAGACCCAGTACTTC
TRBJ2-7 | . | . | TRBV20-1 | CSASSGHEQYF | TGCAGTGCTAGCTCAGGGCACGAGCAGTACTTC
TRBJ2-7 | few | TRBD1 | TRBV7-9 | CASSLDSGTGSYEQYF | TGTGCCAGCAGCTTAGACTCCGGGACAGGATCCTACGAGCAGTACTTC
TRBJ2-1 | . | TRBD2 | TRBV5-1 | CASSLGVAGGRSEQFF | TGCGCCAGCAGCTTGGGAGTAGCGGGGGGGCGGAGTGAGCAGTTCTTC
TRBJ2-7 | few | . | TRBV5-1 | CASSPGGTGAYEQYF | TGCGCCAGCAGCCCTGGGGGGACCGGGGCCTACGAGCAGTACTTC
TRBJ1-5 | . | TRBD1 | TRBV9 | CASSVVDRGLCHSNQPQHF | TGTGCCAGCAGCGTAGTTGACAGGGGGTTATGTCATAGCAATCAGCCCCAGCATTTT
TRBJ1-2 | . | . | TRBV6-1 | CASSEAAVLFGYTF | TGTGCCAGCAGTGAAGCGGCCGTCCTGTTCGGCTACACCTTC
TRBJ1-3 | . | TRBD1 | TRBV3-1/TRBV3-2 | CASSPGQGGGNTIYF | TGTGCCAGCAGCCCCGGACAGGGGGGTGGAAACACCATATATTTT
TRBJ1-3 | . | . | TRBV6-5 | CASSSWTGSGNTIYF | TGTGCCAGCTCCTCGTGGACTGGCTCTGGAAACACCATATATTTT
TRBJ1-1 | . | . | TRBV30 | CAWSALRQTLLNTEAFF | TGTGCCTGGAGTGCATTAAGACAGACCCTTTTGAACACTGAAGCTTTCTTT
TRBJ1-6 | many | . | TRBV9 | CASSPAGSYNSPLHF | TGTGCCAGCAGCCCCGCAGGGTCCTATAATTCACCCCTCCACTTT
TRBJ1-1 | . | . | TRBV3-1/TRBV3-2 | CASSQGRAKAFF | TGTGCCAGCAGCCAAGGGCGAGCGAAGGCTTTCTTT
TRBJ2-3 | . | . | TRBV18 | CASSHSTGQSTDTQYF | TGTGCCAGCTCACACTCCACAGGACAGAGCACAGATACGCAGTATTTT
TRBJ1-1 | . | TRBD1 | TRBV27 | CASSLTGATEAFF | TGTGCCAGCAGTTTAACAGGGGCCACTGAAGCTTTCTTT
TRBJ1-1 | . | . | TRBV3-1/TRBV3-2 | CASSQGRAMNEAFF | TGTGCCAGCAGCCAAGGAAGAGCCATGAATGAAGCTTTCTTT
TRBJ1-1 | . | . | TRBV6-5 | CASLSDIPMDTEAFF | TGTGCCAGCCTGTCGGACATCCCCATGGACACTGAAGCTTTCTTT
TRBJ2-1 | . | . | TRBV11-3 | CASSLLGWSNEQFF | TGTGCCAGCAGCTTGCTGGGTTGGAGCAATGAGCAGTTCTTC
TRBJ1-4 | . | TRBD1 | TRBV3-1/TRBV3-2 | CASSLRSGTGSEKLFF | TGTGCCAGCAGCCTAAGATCCGGGACAGGGAGTGAAAAACTGTTTTTT
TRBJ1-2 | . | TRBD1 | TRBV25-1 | CASSGWTGGDGYTF | TGTGCCAGCAGTGGGTGGACAGGGGGGGATGGCTACACCTTC
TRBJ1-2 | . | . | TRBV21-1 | CASRKRHRGVGGHTF | TGTGCCAGCAGAAAAAGGCACAGGGGAGTTGGTGGCCACACCTTC
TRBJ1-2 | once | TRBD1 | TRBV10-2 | CASSDLNRGLDYGYTF | TGCGCCAGCAGTGATCTCAACAGGGGGCTCGACTATGGCTACACCTTC
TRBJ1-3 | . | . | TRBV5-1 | CASSAQASTGNTIYF | TGCGCCAGCAGCGCTCAGGCAAGCACTGGAAACACCATATATTTT
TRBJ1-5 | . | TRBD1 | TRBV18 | CASSLSDRENQPQHF | TGTGCCAGCTCCCTTTCGGACAGGGAGAATCAGCCCCAGCATTTT
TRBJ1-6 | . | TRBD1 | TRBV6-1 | CASSERFTGDSPLHF | TGTGCCAGCAGTGAAAGGTTCACAGGGGATTCACCCCTCCACTTT
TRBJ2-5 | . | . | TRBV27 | CASSSLVENF | TGTGCCAGCAGTTCCCTTGTAGAGAACTTC
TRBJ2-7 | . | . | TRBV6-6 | CASSLGGAVYEQYF | TGTGCCAGCAGTTTGGGGGGGGCCGTTTACGAGCAGTACTTC
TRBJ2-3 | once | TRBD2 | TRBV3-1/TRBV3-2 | CASSQDGVIGLAGVMDTQYF | TGTGCCAGCAGCCAAGATGGGGTAATCGGACTAGCGGGGGTGATGGATACGCAGTATTTT
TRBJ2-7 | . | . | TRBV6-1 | CASSEGLYGQYF | TGTGCCAGCAGTGAAGGCCTGTACGGGCAGTACTTC
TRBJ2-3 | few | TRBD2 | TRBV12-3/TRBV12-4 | CASSRGGADTQYF | TGTGCCAGCAGCCGGGGAGGGGCAGATACGCAGTATTTT
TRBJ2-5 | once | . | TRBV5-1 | CASSLGGGETQYF | TGCGCCAGCAGCTTGGGGGGAGGTGAGACCCAGTACTTC
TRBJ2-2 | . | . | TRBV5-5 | CASSQTSGRRAGELFF | TGTGCCAGCAGCCAAACAAGCGGGCGGAGGGCCGGGGAGCTGTTTTTT
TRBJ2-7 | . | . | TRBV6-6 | CASRAGYEQYF | TGTGCCAGCAGGGCAGGCTACGAGCAGTACTTC
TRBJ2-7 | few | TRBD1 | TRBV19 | CASSIGQGNSYEQYF | TGTGCCAGTAGTATAGGACAGGGGAACTCCTACGAGCAGTACTTC
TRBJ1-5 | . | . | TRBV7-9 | CASSLDLGENQPQHF | TGTGCCAGCAGCTTAGATCTAGGGGAAAATCAGCCCCAGCATTTT
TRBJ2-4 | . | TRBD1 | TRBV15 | CATSERTGLVKNIQYF | TGTGCCACCAGCGAACGGACAGGGTTGGTCAAAAACATTCAGTACTTC
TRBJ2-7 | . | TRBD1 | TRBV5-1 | CASSVGPGQGANEQYF | TGCGCCAGCAGCGTAGGCCCGGGACAGGGGGCAAACGAGCAGTACTTC
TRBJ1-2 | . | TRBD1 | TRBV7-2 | CASSPRDRGSVRGYTF | TGTGCCAGCAGCCCCCGGGACAGGGGGTCCGTTCGTGGCTACACCTTC
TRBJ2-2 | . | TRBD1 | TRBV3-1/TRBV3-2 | CASSPRTGGHGGELFF | TGTGCCAGCAGCCCCCGGACAGGGGGACATGGTGGGGAGCTGTTTTTT
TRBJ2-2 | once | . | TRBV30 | CAWTQGGTGELFF | TGTGCCTGGACCCAGGGGGGCACCGGGGAGCTGTTTTTT
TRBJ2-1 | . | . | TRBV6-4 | CASTADTQGHNEQFF | TGTGCCAGCACCGCAGACACCCAAGGCCACAATGAGCAGTTCTTC
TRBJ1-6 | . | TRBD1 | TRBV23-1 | CASSQRGTEDNSPLHF | TGCGCCAGCAGTCAAAGGGGGACAGAAGATAATTCACCCCTCCACTTT
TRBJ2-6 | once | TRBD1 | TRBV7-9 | CASSLDRLSGANVLTF | TGTGCCAGCAGCTTGGACAGGCTCTCTGGGGCCAACGTCCTGACTTTC
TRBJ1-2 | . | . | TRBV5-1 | CASSENPRDFYGYTF | TGCGCCAGCAGCGAAAACCCCCGGGACTTCTATGGCTACACCTTC
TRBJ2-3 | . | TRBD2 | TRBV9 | CASSPGLAGGLTDTQYF | TGTGCCAGCAGCCCGGGACTAGCGGGGGGCCTCACAGATACGCAGTATTTT